This TCR beta chain was captured in a study of OX40 agonist ivuxolimab in advanced cancers. Study at large: Eligibility admitted prior anti-PD-1, anti-PD-L1 or anti-CTLA-4 therapy; 40% to 50% had some. Broader study findings: Expanded clones were, on average, more numerous among CD8+ T cells than CD4+.

With V trimmed by 0 bases and J by 4 bases, 3 bases remained unmatched. Germline values: CDR1 SGHVS, CDR2 FNYEAQ. This CDR3 has 16 amino acids. On this clone itself: The antigen is unknown.

Sequenced by immunoSEQ multiplex PCR; TCRdb stores in-frame clones only, minus some. This table has some 83,000 clones, roughly 83% appearing once. This receptor was obtained from an adult with an advanced solid tumor such as melanoma, head and neck, liver or kidney cancer. The sample in question was CD4+ or CD8+ T cells sorted from blood, obtained in a trial of the OX40 agonist ivuxolimab. The chain has TRBV7-6 and TRBJ2-5, with 12 bases lining up with TRBD2. The CDR3 spells CASSLALAGGGETQYF. Written as DNA, the CDR3 is TGTGCCAGCAGCTTAGCCCTAGCGGGGGGGGGAGAGACCCAGTACTTC. Together with reference TRBV7-6 and TRBJ2-5, the CDR3 gives the full variable domain: GAGVSQSPRYKVTKRGQDVALRCDPISGHVSLYWYRQALGQGPEFLTYFNYEAQQDKSGLPNDRFSAERPEGSISTLTIQRTEQRDSAMYRCASSLALAGGGETQYFGPGTRLLVL.